The next 4 T cell receptor beta chains were all read from a single sample in a study of blood T cells in healthy people across ages. A J-beta primer mix and a sample-barcoded 5' primer were used in a second PCR of roughly 7 to 12 cycles. TCRdb processed the 5' RACE reads anew with MiXCR; each CDR3 protein has one entry. The table includes hundreds of thousands of distinct CDR3 sequences, about 45% detected once. Sequenced sample: blood. The source is an older man in good health.

The chain combines TRBV24-1 with TRBJ2-1; 8 bases match TRBD1. V was pared by 4 bases and J by 8 bases, with 6 bases of the junction left unmatched. The CDR3 sequence is 14 residues long. The germline gives CDR1 KGHDR, CDR2 SFDVKD. The CDR3 sequence is CATSEAYRGDEQFF. Here the CDR3 DNA reads TGTGCCACCAGTGAAGCCTACAGGGGGGATGAGCAGTTCTTC.

This clonotype was picked up many times. The chain carries TRBV6-6 and TRBJ1-6, with D unresolved. The germline V and J ends were trimmed by 6 bases and 7 bases, with 13 bases remaining between them. This CDR3 contains 14 residues. Per the germline V gene, CDR1 is MNHNY and CDR2 is SVGAGI (reference sequence). Written as DNA, the CDR3 is TGTGCCAGCAGATCTCAGAGGGAAAATTCACCCCTCCACTTT. It specifies CASRSQRENSPLHF.

A few counts support this clonotype. This chain joins TRBV9 and TRBJ2-7; tentatively, D is TRBD1 (5 bases). The J call may be mistaken, given a closer DNA end match to TRBJ2-5. The germline gives CDR1 SGDLS, CDR2 YYNGEE. There are 13 residues in the CDR3. Here the CDR3 DNA reads TGTGCCAGCAGCCAAGACAGTCGGGAGACCCAGTACTTC. Residues: CASSQDSRETQYF.

This clonotype was observed a few times. The CDR3 bases are TGTGCCAGCACCCTACTGGGGCAGGGGGCTTACGAGCAGTACTTC. Translated, it gives CASTLLGQGAYEQYF. The chain joins TRBV6-2 or TRBV6-3 to TRBJ2-5; 8 bases are shared with TRBD1. Gene TRBJ2-7 matches the end of the DNA better, so the J call may be wrong. CDR1 and CDR2 (germline): MNHEY, SVGEGT. This CDR3 has 15 residues.